These T cell receptor beta chains were read from a single sample in a study of shared clonotypes between healthy human individuals. Only in-frame clones appear in the TCRdb table, and some are missing; sequencing was by immunoSEQ multiplex PCR. This sample has just over 2,000,000 clones; about 95% occur once, and the top ten carry 0.9% to 1.3%. Sequencing input: naive CD8+ T cells sorted from blood. Receptors were obtained from a man aged 18 to 30 in good health. CDR3s include the opening cysteine and the closing phenylalanine or tryptophan. D genes are given only for firm matches. Not every row has a clone size; where given, it reads once, few, many or a size class.

d_call	cdr3_length	j_call	clone_size	v_call	cdr3_nt	cdr3_aa
TRBD2	15	TRBJ2-3	once	TRBV7-2	TGTGCCAGCAGCTTAAACATCCTACTAGCGGGGGGAATGGATTTT	CASSLNILLAGGMDF
NA	15	TRBJ1-1	NA	TRBV7-9	TGTGCCAGCACCCCGCGGCAGGACAACTGGGCTGAAGCTTTCTTT	CASTPRQDNWAEAFF
NA	11	TRBJ1-2	NA	TRBV19	TGTGCCAGTAGTACGGGGTATGGCTACACCTTC	CASSTGYGYTF
NA	12	TRBJ2-7	NA	TRBV10-2	TGCGCCAGCAGTGATATTGGGCCCGAGCAGTACTTC	CASSDIGPEQYF
TRBD2	13	TRBJ2-7	once	TRBV9	TGTGCCAGCAGTCCTAGCGGGAGATACGAGCAGTACTTC	CASSPSGRYEQYF
TRBD1	16	TRBJ1-2	few	TRBV5-1	TGCGCCAGCAGCTTGATAACAGGGGTTGATTCGGATGGCTACACCTTC	CASSLITGVDSDGYTF
NA	15	TRBJ1-6	NA	TRBV19	TGTGCCAGTAGTATCGGCACATCTCCATGGGCACCCCTCCACTTT	CASSIGTSPWAPLHF
NA	14	TRBJ2-7	NA	TRBV5-6	TGTGCCAGCAGCTTGGGGGACCCCTCCTACGAGCAGTACTTC	CASSLGDPSYEQYF
NA	15	TRBJ2-2	NA	TRBV4-1	TGCGCCAGCAGCCAAGGGGTTGCGGGGTACGGGGAGCTGTTTTTT	CASSQGVAGYGELFF
TRBD1	13	TRBJ1-1	NA	TRBV27	TGTGCCAGCAGTTTGGACAGGGGCACTGAAGCTTTCTTT	CASSLDRGTEAFF
NA	16	TRBJ1-2	NA	TRBV4-1	TGCGCCAGCAGCCAAGATCCCGACCTTATGGCCTATGGCTACACCTTC	CASSQDPDLMAYGYTF
TRBD2	16	TRBJ2-3	once	TRBV13	TGTGCCAGCAGCTTAGGCGGGGGGACTCGTATGGATACGCAGTATTTT	CASSLGGGTRMDTQYF
NA	15	TRBJ1-5	NA	TRBV27	TGTGCCAGCAGTCCGGGCCTGGAATCGTATCAGCCCCAGCATTTT	CASSPGLESYQPQHF
TRBD1	13	TRBJ2-7	NA	TRBV19	TGTGCCAGTAGTCTCGGACAGGGGGCAGTGCAGTACTTC	CASSLGQGAVQYF
TRBD2	15	TRBJ2-7	NA	TRBV13	TGTGCCAGCAGCTTCGCACTAGCGGGGGACTACGAGCAGTACTTC	CASSFALAGDYEQYF
NA	15	TRBJ2-3	NA	TRBV2	TGTGCCAGCAGGGGTCAGGGGCCCTACACAGATACGCAGTATTTT	CASRGQGPYTDTQYF
TRBD2	19	TRBJ2-1	NA	TRBV15	TGTGCCACCAGCAGAGATAGACCCTCTAGCGGGGGATTTTACAATGAGCAGTTCTTC	CATSRDRPSSGGFYNEQFF
TRBD2	16	TRBJ2-5	NA	TRBV13	TGTGCCAGCAGCACAACGGGACTAGCGGTTCAAGAGACCCAGTACTTC	CASSTTGLAVQETQYF
TRBD2	13	TRBJ2-7	NA	TRBV10-3	TGTGCCACTAGGGGTTCGGGGGGGTACGAGCAGTACTTC	CATRGSGGYEQYF
NA	13	TRBJ2-5	NA	TRBV10-3	TGTGCCATCAGTGGGGACAACCAAGAGACCCAGTACTTC	CAISGDNQETQYF
TRBD1	16	TRBJ2-1	NA	TRBV7-9	TGTGCCAGCAGCTTCCGAAGGGGACAGGGGGCCAATGAGCAGTTCTTC	CASSFRRGQGANEQFF
NA	14	TRBJ2-1	NA	TRBV5-6	TGTGCCAGCACCGGGGGGGACAGACCTAATGAGCAGTTCTTC	CASTGGDRPNEQFF
NA	15	TRBJ2-7	NA	TRBV12-5	TGTGCTAGTGGTTTGGCCTCCGGGAGATACTACGAGCAGTACTTC	CASGLASGRYYEQYF
NA	15	TRBJ2-7	NA	TRBV5-1	TGCGCCAGCAGCTTACAGCGTCGGGGAACCTACGAGCAGTACTTC	CASSLQRRGTYEQYF
NA	16	TRBJ1-4	NA	TRBV28	TGTGCCAGCAGTTTACGGGGGTCACGGGTTAGTGAAAAACTGTTTTTT	CASSLRGSRVSEKLFF
NA	14	TRBJ2-7	NA	TRBV19	TGTGCCAGTAGTACCACAGGGATTTCGTACGAGCAGTACTTC	CASSTTGISYEQYF
TRBD1	12	TRBJ1-2	once	TRBV7-9	TGTGCCAGCAGTCGACAGGGGGCTGGCTACACCTTC	CASSRQGAGYTF
NA	15	TRBJ2-1	NA	TRBV2	TGTGCCAGCAAACCAATCGGGACTCCTAACAATGAGCAGTTCTTC	CASKPIGTPNNEQFF
NA	14	TRBJ2-3	NA	TRBV7-9	TGTGCCATCCTACAGACGGTTAGCACAGATACGCAGTATTTT	CAILQTVSTDTQYF
NA	16	TRBJ1-1	NA	TRBV15	TGTGCCACCAGCCAGTTAATGGGGAAAGGTCTGACTGAAGCTTTCTTT	CATSQLMGKGLTEAFF